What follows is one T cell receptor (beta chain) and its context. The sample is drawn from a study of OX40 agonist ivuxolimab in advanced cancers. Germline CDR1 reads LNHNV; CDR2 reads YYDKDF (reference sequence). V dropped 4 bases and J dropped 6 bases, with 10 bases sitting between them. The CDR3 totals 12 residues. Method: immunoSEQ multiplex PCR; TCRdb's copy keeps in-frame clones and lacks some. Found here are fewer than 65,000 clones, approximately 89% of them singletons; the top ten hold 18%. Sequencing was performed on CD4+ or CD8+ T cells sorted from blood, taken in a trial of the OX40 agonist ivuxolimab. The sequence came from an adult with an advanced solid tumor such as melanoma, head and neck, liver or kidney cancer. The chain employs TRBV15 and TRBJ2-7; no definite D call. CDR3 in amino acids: CATSTADGEQYF. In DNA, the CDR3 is TGTGCCACCAGCACCGCGGATGGCGAGCAGTACTTC. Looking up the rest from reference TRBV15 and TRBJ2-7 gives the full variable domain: DAMVIQNPRYQVTQFGKPVTLSCSQTLNHNVMYWYQQKSSQAPKLLFHYYDKDFNNEADTPDNFQSRRPNTSFCFLDIRSPGLGDTAMYLCATSTADGEQYFGPGTRLTVT.